These 5 T cell receptor beta chains were all obtained from the same sample, sequenced in a study of blood T cell repertoires in COVID-19. Libraries were prepared by immunoSEQ multiplex PCR; TCRdb keeps only in-frame clonotypes and omits some of them. The repertoire holds tens of thousands of clones, with around 90% as singletons. The sample was peripheral blood. These receptors originate from a man aged 60 to 69 with COVID-19, enrolled during active disease.

The V call is TRBV4-2, the J call TRBJ1-3; D not resolved. The V and J ends lost 0 bases and 6 bases respectively, with 3 bases between them. CDR3 length: 12 residues. In germline, CDR1 is LGHNA, CDR2 YNFKEQ. The CDR3 sequence: CASSQDLNTIYF. The CDR3 DNA reads as TGTGCCAGCAGCCAAGACCTAAACACCATATATTTT.

This chain uses TRBV6-5 with TRBJ2-1; D may be TRBD1 (5 bases). V was trimmed by 6 bases and J by 3 bases, leaving 9 bases between them. The CDR3 totals 13 residues. Germline loops: CDR1 MNHEY, CDR2 SVGAGI. Here the CDR3 DNA reads TGTGCCAGCAGCTTGACAGTCTACAATGAGCAGTTCTTC. This encodes CASSLTVYNEQFF.

Notes on this clone: Other nucleotide sequences from this sample produce the same CDR3. CDR3 protein: CASSFGDQPQHF. CDR3 DNA sequence: TGTGCCAGCAGTTTCGGGGATCAGCCCCAGCATTTT. The chain combines TRBV12-3 or TRBV12-4 with TRBJ1-5; D gene uncertain. CDR3 length equals 12 residues. V gave up 3 bases and J gave up 5 bases, with 5 bases separating them.

The V gene is TRBV7-2, the J gene TRBJ2-3; 7 positions agree with TRBD1. CDR1 is SGHTA, CDR2 FQGNSA, per germline. V shed 1 base and J 6 bases; nucleotides not matched to a gene: 1. The CDR3 covers 13 residues. The CDR3, as DNA: TGTGCCAGCAGCTTAGGACAGGGTGATACGCAGTATTTT. Amino acids: CASSLGQGDTQYF.

This chain uses TRBV19 with TRBJ1-3; possible D gene TRBD1, 6 bases. CDR3 length equals 17 residues. Trimming took 5 bases from V and 0 from J, leaving 17 bases between them. The V gene's germline CDR1 is LNHDA and CDR2 SQIVND (reference sequence). The CDR3 region has the DNA TGTGCCAGTAGTCGACAGGACTTCCCGAGCTCTGGAAACACCATATATTTT. Translating it yields CASSRQDFPSSGNTIYF.